This passage covers 25 T cell receptor beta chains from one sample sequenced in a study of CD8 T cells in ankylosing spondylitis. TCRdb reanalysed the 5' RACE reads using MiXCR and keeps one entry per CDR3 protein. The sample shows about 140,000 distinct CDR3 sequences, 25% to 35% of them seen only once. The sequencing sample was made of synovial fluid, either unsorted or a sorted T cell fraction (not recorded which). Receptors were obtained from a male donor with ankylosing spondylitis.

This sequence joins TRBV7-8 and TRBJ1-2; D gene ambiguous. Germline V lookup: CDR1 SGHVS, CDR2 FQNEAQ. V was pared by 0 bases and J by 2 bases, with 10 bases between. This CDR3 is built from 15 residues. The chain's CDR3 is CASSLAASQNYGYTF. As DNA, the CDR3 is TGTGCCAGCAGCTTAGCGGCCAGCCAAAACTATGGCTACACCTTC.

This chain joins TRBV4-1 and TRBJ2-7, with 9 nucleotides matching TRBD2. This CDR3 is built from 15 residues. V lost 1 base to trimming and J lost 2 bases; unmatched junction nucleotides: 3. CDR1 is MGHRA and CDR2 is YSYEKL in the germline V gene. CDR3 loop: CASSQGLAVTYEQYF. In nucleotides, the CDR3 is TGCGCCAGCAGCCAAGGACTAGCGGTAACCTACGAGCAGTACTTC.

This clonotype occurred a few times. The gene calls are TRBV2 and TRBJ2-3, with 7 bases aligning to TRBD1. CDR1 and CDR2 from the germline V gene are SNHLY and FYNNEI. V lost 4 bases to trimming and J lost 2 bases; unmatched junction nucleotides: 6. This CDR3 spans 15 amino acids. CDR3 loop: CASSGRQGHTDTQYF. Here the CDR3 DNA reads TGTGCCAGCAGTGGACGACAGGGTCACACAGATACGCAGTATTTT.

The J gene is TRBJ1-1, the V gene TRBV9; D might be TRBD1 (5 bases). Germline V lookup: CDR1 SGDLS, CDR2 YYNGEE. The CDR3 extends over 15 amino acids. Deletions cut 3 bases from V and 5 bases from J, with 17 bases between. The CDR3 sequence: CASSETGTVGTEAFF. Written as DNA, the CDR3 is TGTGCCAGCAGCGAGACCGGGACGGTAGGAACTGAAGCTTTCTTT.

The chain links TRBV5-5 to TRBJ2-7; 7 nucleotides agree with TRBD1. The CDR3 runs 15 residues. V was pared by 1 base and J by 6 bases, with 10 bases of the junction left unmatched. Germline V gives CDR1 SGHKS, CDR2 YYEKEE (reference sequence). The CDR3 is CASSLIPGGTGEQYF. CDR3 nucleotides: TGTGCCAGCAGCTTGATTCCAGGGGGAACGGGCGAGCAGTACTTC.

This clonotype was counted a few times. The rearrangement uses TRBV29-1 and TRBJ2-3; D gene unclear. With 5 bases removed from V and 1 base from J, the gap between germline ends came to 10 bases. From germline, CDR1 is SQVTM and CDR2 ANQGSEA. The CDR3 length is 13 residues. The CDR3 nucleotides read TGCAGCGTTCCGGACGCTCGCACAGATACGCAGTATTTT. Its protein is CSVPDARTDTQYF.

In its sample, this clonotype was seen a few times. The chain couples TRBV27 to TRBJ2-1; D gene ambiguous. The CDR3 covers 15 residues. Trimming left V 4 bases short and J 5 bases short, with 15 bases between. Germline assignment: CDR1 MNHEY and CDR2 SMNVEV (reference sequence). The CDR3 sequence: CASSSSRLGHNEQFF. Here the CDR3 DNA reads TGTGCCAGCAGTTCCAGCCGTCTAGGTCACAATGAGCAGTTCTTC.

This chain uses TRBV2 with TRBJ1-2, with a weak D call TRBD1 (5 bases). CDR1 SNHLY and CDR2 FYNNEI come from the germline V gene. The CDR3 runs to 13 residues. V lost 6 bases and J lost 5, with 13 bases in between. The CDR3 protein is CASRGDGEYGYTF. CDR3 coding DNA: TGTGCCAGCAGGGGGGACGGGGAGTATGGCTACACCTTC.

The chain combines TRBV19 with TRBJ1-6, with 8 bases fitting TRBD1. V trimming: 6 bases; J trimming: 10 bases; junction bases outside the gene matches: 5. The CDR3 extends over 13 amino acids. Germline CDR1 LNHDA, CDR2 SQIVND (reference sequence). Written as DNA, the CDR3 is TGTGCCAGTAGAGGACAGGGTTGGTCACCCCTCCACTTT. Translation: CASRGQGWSPLHF. The entire variable domain, with the rest obtained from reference TRBV19 and TRBJ1-6, is as follows: DGGITQSPKYLFRKEGQNVTLSCEQNLNHDAMYWYRQDPGQGLRLIYYSQIVNDFQKGDIAEGYSVSREKKESFPLTVTSAQKNPTAFYLCASRGQGWSPLHFGNGTRLTVT.

The CDR3 spells CASSLYRGLLTEAFF. As DNA, the CDR3 is TGTGCCAGCAGTTTATACAGGGGGCTATTGACTGAAGCTTTCTTT. The rearrangement joins TRBV28 to TRBJ1-1, with 9 bases lining up with TRBD1. CDR3 length: 15 amino acids. With V trimmed by 1 base and J by 5 bases, 5 bases remained unmatched. The germline gives CDR1 MDHEN, CDR2 SYDVKM.

The chain joins TRBV6-1 to TRBJ1-3; D is perhaps TRBD1 (5 bases). CDR3 length: 14 amino acids. The V gene lost 8 bases and the J gene lost 1 base, with 12 bases spanning the gap. CDR1 is MNHNS, CDR2 SASEGT, per germline. The CDR3 DNA follows: TGTGCCAGCCGCTATGCAGGGTCTGGAAACACCATATATTTT. Protein: CASRYAGSGNTIYF.

The chain uses TRBV19 and TRBJ1-6, with D perhaps TRBD1 (5 bases). V shed 7 bases and J shed 8 bases, with 12 bases lying between them. CDR1 LNHDA and CDR2 SQIVND come from the germline V gene (reference sequence). The CDR3 consists of 13 residues. This CDR3 reads CASTPDSYSPLHF. In DNA, the CDR3 is TGTGCCAGTACCCCTGACAGTTATTCACCCCTCCACTTT.

The chain uses TRBV27 and TRBJ2-2; 8 bases line up with TRBD2. Germline V CDR1 and CDR2: MNHEY, SMNVEV (reference sequence). The V segment lost 8 bases and the J segment 1 base; nucleotides outside the gene matches: 6. CDR3 length: 15 residues. CDR3 region: CASGPLAGNTGELFF. The DNA for the CDR3 is TGTGCCAGCGGACCCCTAGCGGGGAACACCGGGGAGCTGTTTTTT.

The chain employs TRBV20-1 and TRBJ2-6; D is possibly TRBD1 (6 bases). The V gene's germline CDR1 is DFQATT and CDR2 SNEGSKA (reference sequence). CDR3 length: 15 amino acids. V lost 5 bases, J lost 2 bases, and 13 bases lay in between. The CDR3 reads CSALQTGTGANVLTF. In DNA form, the CDR3 reads TGCAGTGCTCTCCAAACAGGGACTGGGGCCAACGTCCTGACTTTC.

The chain carries TRBV15 and TRBJ1-2; D is unresolved. CDR1 and CDR2 from the germline V gene are LNHNV and YYDKDF (reference sequence). The CDR3 consists of 15 residues. The V end lost 0 bases, the J end lost 8 bases, and 16 bases lay between the germline ends. The CDR3 spells CATSRDGTLTWGYTF. The CDR3 DNA reads TGTGCCACCAGCAGAGATGGTACCTTGACTTGGGGCTACACCTTC. The whole variable domain, remainder taken from reference TRBV15 and TRBJ1-2, is DAMVIQNPRYQVTQFGKPVTLSCSQTLNHNVMYWYQQKSSQAPKLLFHYYDKDFNNEADTPDNFQSRRPNTSFCFLDIRSPGLGDTAMYLCATSRDGTLTWGYTFGSGTRLTVV.

This clonotype turned up a few times. The chain carries TRBV7-6 and TRBJ2-1; 9 bases agree with TRBD2. The CDR3 contains 19 residues. V lost 5 bases and J lost 2; bases outside the gene matches: 16. Germline V lookup: CDR1 SGHVS, CDR2 FNYEAQ. This CDR3 is CASSPKAPAGGNTYNEQFF. Here the CDR3 DNA reads TGTGCCAGCAGCCCGAAGGCCCCAGCGGGAGGAAACACCTACAATGAGCAGTTCTTC.

This chain connects TRBV6-1 to TRBJ2-5, with D hard to call. CDR3 size: 13 residues. Germline V CDR1 and CDR2: MNHNS, SASEGT. V shed 7 bases and J shed 6 bases, with 15 bases lying between them. The CDR3 nucleotides are TGTGCCAGCATAGTTGGTGGATTACAGACCCAGTACTTC. Its translation is CASIVGGLQTQYF.

The chain employs TRBV7-2 and TRBJ1-2; 9 nucleotides match TRBD1. The germline gives CDR1 SGHTA, CDR2 FQGNSA. V lost 4 bases, J lost 4 bases, and 7 bases stayed unmatched. This CDR3 region has 15 residues. CDR3 protein: CASSSRGQGGYGYTF. In DNA, the CDR3 is TGTGCCAGCAGCTCCCGGGGACAGGGAGGCTATGGCTACACCTTC.

This chain connects TRBV20-1 to TRBJ2-5; 9 nucleotides agree with TRBD2. The CDR3 runs to 16 residues. The germline CDR1 and CDR2 sequences are DFQATT and SNEGSKA (reference sequence). Trimming took 3 bases from V and 4 from J; bases not matched to a gene: 12. This CDR3 reads CSASLRGRARGETQYF. CDR3 nucleotides: TGCAGTGCTAGTCTCCGCGGGAGGGCCCGTGGAGAGACCCAGTACTTC.

V is TRBV2 and J is TRBJ1-1; D uncertain. This CDR3 contains 13 residues. The germline V and J ends were trimmed by 6 bases and 5 bases, with 13 bases remaining between them. Germline V CDR1 and CDR2: SNHLY, FYNNEI. In DNA form, the CDR3 reads TGTGCCAGCAGCCTCGGCCAGGATACTGAAGCTTTCTTT. The encoded protein is CASSLGQDTEAFF.

V and J are TRBV12-3 or TRBV12-4 and TRBJ2-1; D is perhaps TRBD2 (7 bases). V lost 8 bases and J lost 1, with 12 bases in between. The CDR3 spans 14 residues. As DNA, the CDR3 is TGTGCCAGCGGAGGGGGGGGATCCTACAATGAGCAGTTCTTC. Its translation: CASGGGGSYNEQFF.

This chain uses TRBV12-3 or TRBV12-4 with TRBJ2-7; D possibly corresponds to TRBD2 (6 bases). CDR3 length equals 14 residues. Trimming cost V 6 bases and J 2 bases, with 14 bases left between them. This chain's CDR3 is CASRGGRGTYEQYF. The CDR3 DNA reads TGTGCCAGCAGGGGGGGAAGGGGCACCTACGAGCAGTACTTC.

The rearrangement links TRBV29-1 to TRBJ2-7, with D possibly matching TRBD1 (5 bases). Trimming pared 6 bases from V and 1 base from J, leaving 10 bases between. The CDR3 has 12 amino acids. Germline-derived CDR1 and CDR2 are SQVTM and ANQGSEA. The CDR3 coding sequence is TGCAGCGTAACAGGTTTGTCCTACGAGCAGTACTTC. This gives the protein CSVTGLSYEQYF.

The V and J genes are TRBV12-3 or TRBV12-4 and TRBJ2-2; D is unclear. The CDR3 runs 12 residues. V gave up 7 bases and J gave up 3 bases, with 6 bases separating them. CDR3 region: CASTPDTGELFF. CDR3 nucleotides: TGTGCCAGCACCCCTGACACCGGGGAGCTGTTTTTT.

This clonotype was seen at least ten times. The chain carries TRBV4-1 and TRBJ2-3, with TRBD2 matching over 7 bases. CDR3 length: 17 residues. After removal of 6 bases from V and 0 bases from J, the junction contained 12 bases not matched to a gene. From germline, CDR1 is MGHRA and CDR2 YSYEKL. The CDR3 DNA reads as TGCGCCAGCAGTATTGACGGCGGGAGCGGGAGCACAGATACGCAGTATTTT. This sequence encodes CASSIDGGSGSTDTQYF.